The present T cell receptor (beta chain) was sequenced within a study of vaccination effects on CD4 cells after COVID-19. Trimming left V 0 bases short and J 4 bases short, with 18 bases between. Looked up from germline, CDR1 is MGHRA and CDR2 is YSYEKL. The CDR3 runs 17 residues. This clone occurred once. Its antigen remains unknown. The assay was immunoSEQ multiplex PCR, and TCRdb's table has in-frame clones only and misses some. Of about 45,000 clones in the sample, 72% were seen once. Following culture for approximately 11 days, CD4+ T cells were isolated. Participants were vaccinated with two doses of either the BNT162b2 or mRNA-1273 vaccine. Overall study results and limits: In the study, convalescent patients were few, and early post-infection timepoints were absent.

The input for sequencing was CD4+ T cells from PBMCs cultured without peptide, taken after COVID-19 vaccination. The rearrangement uses TRBV4-1 and TRBJ1-2, with D tentatively TRBD1 (6 bases). This receptor was identified in a human donor who received a COVID-19 vaccine. CDR3 protein: CASSQDPSRQAPYGYTF. The CDR3 DNA reads as TGCGCCAGCAGCCAAGACCCCAGTCGACAGGCCCCCTATGGCTACACCTTC.